These T cell receptor beta chains were read from a single sample in a study of blood T cells in healthy people across ages. From the 5' RACE reads, TCRdb called clonotypes with MiXCR, one entry per CDR3 protein. The sample has 1.6 million or so distinct CDR3 sequences, about 31% seen once; the top ten hold about 11%. Sequencing was done on a sample of blood. These TCRs come from a woman in her twenties or thirties in good health. Both conserved end residues are part of each CDR3. A D gene is named only where the DNA matches it firmly. Rows give clone size only sometimes, using once, few, many, or a class for an expanded clone.

TRBV6-1	.	TRBJ2-2	TRBD1	TGTGCCAGCAATAACAGGGGGAGCACCGGGGAGCTGTTTTTT	CASNNRGSTGELFF
TRBV7-2	.	TRBJ2-3	.	TGTGCCAGCAGCTTTCAGACAGGTACGCAGTATTTT	CASSFQTGTQYF
TRBV29-1	.	TRBJ1-1	.	TGCAGCGGGGACCTAGGATGGAACACTGAAGCTTTCTTT	CSGDLGWNTEAFF
TRBV20-1	.	TRBJ1-5	.	TGCAGTGCTGAAACATCTGAAGATTATCAGCCCCAGCATTTT	CSAETSEDYQPQHF
TRBV7-9	.	TRBJ2-5	.	TGTGCCAGCAGCTCCGAGCTCCCGGACCAGTACTTC	CASSSELPDQYF
TRBV20-1	few	TRBJ2-1	.	TGCAGAGCCCTGGCGGGATCAACCTACAATGAGCAGTTCTTC	CRALAGSTYNEQFF
TRBV27	many	TRBJ2-7	.	TGTGCCAGCAGTTTAGACCGTTACTACGAGCAGTACTTC	CASSLDRYYEQYF
TRBV11-2	.	TRBJ2-1	.	TGTGCCACCCGCGAGGGCGTTCGAAACAATGAGCAGTTCTTC	CATREGVRNNEQFF
TRBV20-1	few	TRBJ1-4	TRBD1	TGCAGTGCAACGCCGGGACAGGGGAATGAAAAACTGTTTTTT	CSATPGQGNEKLFF
TRBV4-1	.	TRBJ2-5	TRBD1	TGCGCCAGCAGCCAAGAAGACAGGGTGTCGATCGAGACCCAGTACTTC	CASSQEDRVSIETQYF
TRBV3-1	.	TRBJ2-4	.	TGTGCCAGCAGCCAAGACTCCAAAAACATTCAGTACTTC	CASSQDSKNIQYF
TRBV7-9	few	TRBJ1-5	TRBD1	TGTGCCAGCAGCACGACAGGGGTTCAGCCCCAGCATTTT	CASSTTGVQPQHF
TRBV20-1	.	TRBJ1-2	TRBD1	TGCAGTGCTAGAGAGCGGGGGACAGTCTATGGCTACACCTTC	CSARERGTVYGYTF
TRBV7-8	few	TRBJ1-4	.	TGTGCCAGCAGCTTAATGGCCAAAAGCGAAAAACTGTTTTTT	CASSLMAKSEKLFF
TRBV28	.	TRBJ2-1	TRBD2	TGTGCCAGCACTAGCGGGAGAGACAATGAGCAGTTCTTC	CASTSGRDNEQFF
TRBV7-9	.	TRBJ1-2	TRBD1	TGTGCCAGCAGCCCCACGGACAGGGAGAAGTATGATGGCTACACCTTC	CASSPTDREKYDGYTF
TRBV30	few	TRBJ1-2	TRBD1	TGTGCCCGGGACGTGGGACAGGGGGTTGGCTACACCTTC	CARDVGQGVGYTF
TRBV5-1	.	TRBJ2-7	.	TGCGCCGGCGGACACGAGCAGTACTTC	CAGGHEQYF
TRBV11-2	.	TRBJ2-4	TRBD2	TGTGCCAGCAGCTCGGGAGGCCTCTACGGGCAGTACTTC	CASSSGGLYGQYF
TRBV3-1	.	TRBJ1-1	.	TGTGCCAGCAGCCAAGATTTAGGGGATCGGGCTTTCTTT	CASSQDLGDRAFF
TRBV20-1	.	TRBJ1-5	.	TGCAGTGCTGGGCGGGGGGGAGGTGGCAATCAGCCCCAGCATTTT	CSAGRGGGGNQPQHF
TRBV29-1	few	TRBJ1-4	.	TGCAGCGTTGAGGTGGGATCTAATGAAAAACTGTTTTTT	CSVEVGSNEKLFF
TRBV2	.	TRBJ1-2	.	TGTGCCAAGGTGGTATCCGGGGACGGCTACACCTTC	CAKVVSGDGYTF
TRBV7-3	.	TRBJ2-5	.	TGTGCCAGCAGCTTAGGGGAGCGAAGGGAAAGGGAGACCCAGTACTTC	CASSLGERRERETQYF
TRBV13	few	TRBJ2-1	TRBD2	TGTGCCAGCAGCGAGGAGGGATCGAGCGGGAGCTCCTACAATGAGCAGTTCTTC	CASSEEGSSGSSYNEQFF
TRBV7-3	.	TRBJ2-1	.	TGTGCCAGCAGCTTAAGGGGCGCTGTGGCCAATGAGCAGTTCTTC	CASSLRGAVANEQFF
TRBV10-3	.	TRBJ2-7	TRBD2	TGTGCCATCTCGAGACCATGGGACTCTGGGTTAATGGGAGGGACCTACGAGCAGTACTTC	CAISRPWDSGLMGGTYEQYF
TRBV20-1	few	TRBJ2-3	.	TGCAGTGCTAAGGACCCCGCTTTGAATACGCAGTATTTT	CSAKDPALNTQYF
TRBV20-1	.	TRBJ1-1	.	TGCAGTGCTAGATCCAGGGACTATATTGCTGAAGCTTTCTTT	CSARSRDYIAEAFF
TRBV15	.	TRBJ2-1	.	TGTGCCACCAGCAGAGTCGGTGATGAGCAGTTCTTC	CATSRVGDEQFF
TRBV15	.	TRBJ2-3	TRBD1	TGTGCCACCAGCAGTCGCCGGGACAGGGGCACAGATACGCAGTATTTT	CATSSRRDRGTDTQYF